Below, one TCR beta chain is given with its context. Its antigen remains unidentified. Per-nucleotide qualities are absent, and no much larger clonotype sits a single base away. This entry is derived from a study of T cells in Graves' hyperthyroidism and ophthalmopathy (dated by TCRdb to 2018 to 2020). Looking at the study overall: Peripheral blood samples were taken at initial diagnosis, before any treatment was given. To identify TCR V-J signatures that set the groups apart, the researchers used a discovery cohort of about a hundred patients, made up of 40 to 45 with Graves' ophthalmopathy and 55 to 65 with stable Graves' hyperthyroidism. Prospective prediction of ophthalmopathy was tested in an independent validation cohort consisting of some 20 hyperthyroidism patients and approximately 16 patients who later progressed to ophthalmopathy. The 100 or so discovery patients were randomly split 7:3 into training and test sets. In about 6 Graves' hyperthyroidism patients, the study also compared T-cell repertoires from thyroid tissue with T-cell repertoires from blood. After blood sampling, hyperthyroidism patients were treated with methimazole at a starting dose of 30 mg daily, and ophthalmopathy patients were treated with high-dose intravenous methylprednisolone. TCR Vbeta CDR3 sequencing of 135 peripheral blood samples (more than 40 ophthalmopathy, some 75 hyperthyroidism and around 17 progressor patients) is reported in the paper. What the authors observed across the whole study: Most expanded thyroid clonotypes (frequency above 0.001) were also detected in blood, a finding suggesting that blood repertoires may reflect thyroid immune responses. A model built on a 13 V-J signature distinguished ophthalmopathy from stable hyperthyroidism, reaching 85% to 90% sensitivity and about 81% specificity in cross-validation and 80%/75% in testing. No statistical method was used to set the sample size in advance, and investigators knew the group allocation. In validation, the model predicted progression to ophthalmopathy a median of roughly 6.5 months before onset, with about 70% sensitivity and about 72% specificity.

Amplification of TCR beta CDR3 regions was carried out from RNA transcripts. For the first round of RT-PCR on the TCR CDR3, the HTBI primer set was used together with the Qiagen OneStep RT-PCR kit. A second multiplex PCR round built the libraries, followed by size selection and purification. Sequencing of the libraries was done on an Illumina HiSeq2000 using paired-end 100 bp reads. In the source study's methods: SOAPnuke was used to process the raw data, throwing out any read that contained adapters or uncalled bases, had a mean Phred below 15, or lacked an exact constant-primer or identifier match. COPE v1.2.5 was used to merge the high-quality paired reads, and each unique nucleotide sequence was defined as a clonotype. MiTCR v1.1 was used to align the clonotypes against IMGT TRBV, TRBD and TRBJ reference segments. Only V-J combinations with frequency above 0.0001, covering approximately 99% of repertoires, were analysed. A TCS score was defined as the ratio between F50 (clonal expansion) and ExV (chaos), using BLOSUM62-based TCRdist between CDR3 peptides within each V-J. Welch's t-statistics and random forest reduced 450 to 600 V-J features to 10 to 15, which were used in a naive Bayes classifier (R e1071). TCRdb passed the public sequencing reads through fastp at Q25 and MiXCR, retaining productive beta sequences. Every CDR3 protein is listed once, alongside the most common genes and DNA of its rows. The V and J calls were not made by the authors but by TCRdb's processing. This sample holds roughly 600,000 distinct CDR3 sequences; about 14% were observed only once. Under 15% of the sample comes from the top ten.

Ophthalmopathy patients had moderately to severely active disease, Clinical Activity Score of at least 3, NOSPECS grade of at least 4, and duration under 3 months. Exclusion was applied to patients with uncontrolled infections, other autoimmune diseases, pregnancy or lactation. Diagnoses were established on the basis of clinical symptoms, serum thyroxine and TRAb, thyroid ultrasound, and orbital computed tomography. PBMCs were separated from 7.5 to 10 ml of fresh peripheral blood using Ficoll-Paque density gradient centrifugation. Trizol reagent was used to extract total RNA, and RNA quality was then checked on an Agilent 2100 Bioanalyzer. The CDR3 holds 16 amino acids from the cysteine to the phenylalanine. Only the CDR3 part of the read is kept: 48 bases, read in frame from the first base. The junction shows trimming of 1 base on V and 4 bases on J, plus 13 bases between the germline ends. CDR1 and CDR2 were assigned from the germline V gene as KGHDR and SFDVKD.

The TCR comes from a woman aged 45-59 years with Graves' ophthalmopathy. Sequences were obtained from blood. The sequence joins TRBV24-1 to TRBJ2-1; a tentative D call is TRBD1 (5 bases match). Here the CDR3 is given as CATSDFMAGKYNEQFF. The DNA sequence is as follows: TGTGCCACCAGTGATTTCATGGCAGGGAAATACAATGAGCAGTTCTTC.